Following are 32 T cell receptor beta chains from one sample sequenced in a study of CD8 T cells in ankylosing spondylitis. TCRdb used MiXCR to reprocess the 5' RACE reads, holding one entry per CDR3 protein. This sample has approximately 340,000 distinct CDR3 sequences, with under 15% found just once. Sequenced: blood, either unsorted or a sorted T cell fraction (not recorded which). The source is a male donor with ankylosing spondylitis or in good health (not recorded which).

V and J are TRBV20-1 and TRBJ2-7; TRBD1 might be the D (6 bases). V was trimmed by 1 base and J by 7 bases, leaving 14 bases between them. There are 13 residues in the CDR3. Germline V gene sequence: CDR1 DFQATT, CDR2 SNEGSKA (reference sequence). CDR3 bases: TGCAGTGCTAGAGGACGGACAGCGACGGAGCAGTACTTC. Amino acid sequence: CSARGRTATEQYF.

The chain uses TRBV6-4 and TRBJ2-2, with a possible D match to TRBD1 (5 bases). The V end was cut by 6 bases, the J end by 5 bases, with 16 bases between. Per germline, CDR1 MRHNA and CDR2 SNTAGT. The length of the CDR3 is 15 residues. The CDR3 loop reads CASSPVGPGTGELFF. CDR3 DNA sequence: TGTGCCAGCAGCCCCGTGGGGCCTGGGACCGGGGAGCTGTTTTTT.

This clonotype was recorded many times. The CDR3 sequence: CSAPPIKDVREQFF. CDR3 nucleotide sequence: TGCAGTGCTCCCCCAATAAAGGACGTTCGCGAGCAGTTCTTC. This sequence joins TRBV20-1 and TRBJ2-1; D call uncertain. This CDR3 region has 14 residues. CDR1 DFQATT and CDR2 SNEGSKA come from the germline V gene (reference sequence). V was shortened by 5 bases and J by 10 bases, with 21 bases between the two germline ends.

Notes on this clonotype: A much larger clone sits a single nucleotide away, making a read error possible. The chain combines TRBV5-1 with TRBJ1-2; D gene unclear. The CDR3 contains 14 residues. Per the germline V gene, CDR1 is SGHRS and CDR2 is YFSETQ. V lost 4 bases to trimming and J lost 4 bases, with 14 bases between them. This chain's CDR3 is CASSAPGNIYGYTF. The DNA of the CDR3 is TGCGCCAGCAGCGCCCCGGGAAATATCTATGGCTACACCTTC. Using reference TRBV5-1 and TRBJ1-2 for the parts outside the CDR3, the full variable domain is KAGVTQTPRYLIKTRGQQVTLSCSPISGHRSVSWYQQTPGQGLQFLFEYFSETQRNKGNFPGRFSGRQFSNSRSEMNVSTLELGDSALYLCASSAPGNIYGYTFGSGTRLTVV.

This clonotype was seen a handful of times. This sequence joins TRBV12-3 or TRBV12-4 and TRBJ1-1, with TRBD1 matching 8 bases. V was pared by 5 bases and J by 0 bases, with 14 bases of the junction left unmatched. This CDR3 contains 18 residues. CDR3 nucleotides: TGTGCCAGCAGTCTGGGGTCCAGGGGGCTCCGAATGAACACTGAAGCTTTCTTT. Its protein product is CASSLGSRGLRMNTEAFF.

The table lists this clonotype with many counts. CDR3 amino acids: CASSSGLANSPLHF. For the CDR3, the DNA is TGTGCCAGCAGTTCCGGACTGGCAAATTCACCCCTCCACTTT. This rearrangement joins TRBV12-3 or TRBV12-4 to TRBJ1-6; D call uncertain. V lost 4 bases and J lost 7, with 11 bases in between. The CDR3 runs 14 residues.

This clonotype has a handful of counts. The rearrangement joins TRBV28 to TRBJ2-6; D gene uncertain. This CDR3 comprises 16 residues. CDR1 is MDHEN, CDR2 SYDVKM, per germline. V lost 4 bases, J lost 2 bases, and 12 bases lay in between. The CDR3 here is CASSSPTGAGANVLTF. The CDR3 DNA reads TGTGCCAGCAGTTCACCAACTGGGGCTGGGGCCAACGTCCTGACTTTC.

This clonotype has ten or more counts. J is TRBJ2-2 and V is TRBV4-2; no clear D. Germline V gives CDR1 LGHNA, CDR2 YNFKEQ. The CDR3 runs to 14 residues. V dropped 1 base and J dropped 0 bases, with 3 bases sitting between them. For the CDR3, the DNA is TGTGCCAGCAGCCAAGGGACGAACACCGGGGAGCTGTTTTTT. Translating gives CASSQGTNTGELFF.

This clonotype was observed a few times. The rearrangement joins TRBV27 to TRBJ2-7, with D perhaps matching TRBD1 (5 bases). The ends were cut back, 2 bases at V and 7 bases at J, with 9 bases in the middle. CDR1 is MNHEY and CDR2 is SMNVEV in the germline V gene (reference sequence). The CDR3 contains 12 residues. In DNA, the CDR3 is TGTGCCAGCAGTTTAATCCAGGGAGAGCAGTACTTC. Its protein product is CASSLIQGEQYF.

This clonotype came up many times. The rearrangement links TRBV29-1 to TRBJ2-5; TRBD2 is a possible D gene (5 bases). Trimming stripped 3 bases from V and 0 bases from J, with 11 bases between. The CDR3 consists of 14 residues. The germline V gene has CDR1 SQVTM and CDR2 ANQGSEA. The CDR3 region has the DNA TGCAGCGTTGATAGCGATACGGACCAAGAGACCCAGTACTTC. Protein product: CSVDSDTDQETQYF.

The chain uses TRBV27 and TRBJ1-2, with 7 bases aligning to TRBD1. V was pared by 6 bases and J by 0 bases, with 13 bases of the junction left unmatched. Germline CDR1 and CDR2: MNHEY and SMNVEV (reference sequence). CDR3 length equals 17 residues. CDR3 loop: CASRLTGAPSPNYGYTF. The CDR3 nucleotides read TGTGCCAGCAGGCTCACAGGGGCCCCTTCCCCTAACTATGGCTACACCTTC.

This clonotype has a handful of counts. V gene TRBV12-3 or TRBV12-4 combines with J gene TRBJ1-5; D may be TRBD1 (6 bases). Trimming removed 7 bases at V and 2 bases at J, with 21 bases between. CDR3 length: 17 residues. The DNA for the CDR3 is TGTGCCAGCACCCGAGGGGGAGGATTAGGAGGCAATCAGCCCCAGCATTTT. Amino acid sequence: CASTRGGGLGGNQPQHF.

The V call is TRBV5-6, the J call TRBJ1-1; D remains ambiguous. This CDR3 contains 16 residues. CDR1 and CDR2 from the germline V gene are SGHDT and YYEEEE. V dropped 2 bases and J dropped 7 bases, with 21 bases sitting between them. Here the CDR3 DNA reads TGTGCCAGCAGCTTTCCCCCGGGCCGTGGGATTAGTGAAGCTTTCTTT. It specifies CASSFPPGRGISEAFF.

This clonotype was detected a few times. The chain combines TRBV4-1 with TRBJ2-5; D remains ambiguous. This CDR3 comprises 14 residues. V lost 0 bases to trimming and J lost 4 bases, with 9 bases between them. Germline assignment: CDR1 MGHRA and CDR2 YSYEKL. In DNA form, the CDR3 reads TGCGCCAGCAGCCAAGACCTGAACCGAGAGACCCAGTACTTC. Its protein product is CASSQDLNRETQYF.

In DNA form, the CDR3 reads TGTGCCAGCAGTTTAAGACAGGGAAGGGTAGAAGCTTTCTTT. This sequence encodes CASSLRQGRVEAFF. The genes are TRBV12-3 or TRBV12-4 and TRBJ1-1; 7 bases agree with TRBD1. The length of the CDR3 is 14 residues. Trimming took 2 bases from V and 8 from J; bases not matched to a gene: 8.

As regards this clonotype: A read error may account for a junction end that differs from germline. The V call is TRBV18, the J call TRBJ2-7, with a possible D match to TRBD1 (5 bases). This CDR3 is 15 amino acids long. Germline V gene sequence: CDR1 KGHSH, CDR2 LQKENI. The CDR3 loop reads CACSPGFLGPNEQYF. As DNA, the CDR3 is TGTGCCTGCTCACCAGGGTTTCTGGGGCCCAACGAGCAGTACTTC.

This clonotype was observed a handful of times. J is TRBJ2-4 and V is TRBV3-1; no firm D call. The CDR3 is made up of 14 amino acids. Germline V gene data show CDR1 as LGHDT and CDR2 as YNNKEL (reference sequence). Trimming stripped 0 bases from V and 1 base from J, with 4 bases between. CDR3 residues: CASSQDLAKNIQYF. Here the CDR3 DNA reads TGTGCCAGCAGCCAAGATCTCGCCAAAAACATTCAGTACTTC.

This chain links TRBV6-5 with TRBJ1-1; D gene unclear. The CDR3 sequence is 16 residues long. Germline CDR1 and CDR2: MNHEY and SVGAGI. V gave up 0 bases and J gave up 1 base, with 12 bases separating them. The CDR3 DNA sequence: TGTGCCAGCAGTTACTCAGACACCCGGGGGAACACTGAAGCTTTCTTT. It yields the protein CASSYSDTRGNTEAFF.

This clonotype has only a few counts. V usage is TRBV12-3 or TRBV12-4 and J usage is TRBJ2-7; possible D gene TRBD2, 5 bases. This CDR3 contains 14 residues. Trimming cost V 3 bases and J 6 bases, with 15 bases left between them. The CDR3 DNA reads as TGTGCCAGCAGTTTGCCTAGCAAGGTAGGCGAGCAGTACTTC. It is translated as CASSLPSKVGEQYF.

J is TRBJ2-1 and V is TRBV20-1; 8 bases line up with TRBD2. CDR3 size: 16 residues. CDR1 and CDR2 from the germline V gene are DFQATT and SNEGSKA (reference sequence). V trimming: 5 bases; J trimming: 0 bases; junction bases outside the gene matches: 9. The DNA of the CDR3 is TGCAGTGCTGGTGATCGTAGCGGGGACTCCTACAATGAGCAGTTCTTC. Residues: CSAGDRSGDSYNEQFF.

The genes are TRBV7-2 and TRBJ2-7; 11 bases are shared with TRBD2. Germline assignment: CDR1 SGHTA and CDR2 FQGNSA. The CDR3 extends over 16 amino acids. V lost 5 bases to trimming and J lost 5 bases; unmatched junction nucleotides: 11. The CDR3, as DNA: TGTGCCAGCAGCCTAAGATTTAGCGGGGGGGGGAACGAGCAGTACTTC. This encodes CASSLRFSGGGNEQYF.

In its sample, this clonotype was seen a few times. V usage is TRBV20-1 and J usage is TRBJ2-5, with a possible D match to TRBD1 (6 bases). V lost 0 bases and J lost 1, with 12 bases in between. The CDR3 runs to 15 residues. The germline CDR1 and CDR2 sequences are DFQATT and SNEGSKA (reference sequence). The chain's CDR3 is CSARDSRTAQETQYF. The DNA of the CDR3 is TGCAGTGCTAGAGATAGTCGGACAGCCCAAGAGACCCAGTACTTC.

The chain employs TRBV10-3 and TRBJ2-7; D is unresolved. V lost 11 bases and J lost 3, with 14 bases in between. The CDR3 covers 12 residues. Germline V gives CDR1 ENHRY, CDR2 SYGVKD. CDR3 coding DNA: TGTGCCTTGGGGTCCGTCGTCTACGAGCAGTACTTC. Its protein product is CALGSVVYEQYF.

This clonotype was picked up a small number of times. V gene TRBV11-2 combines with J gene TRBJ2-2; 7 bases fit TRBD2. CDR1 SGHAT and CDR2 FQNNGV come from the germline V gene. The CDR3 length is 17 residues. After removal of 2 bases from V and 2 bases from J, the junction contained 8 bases not matched to a gene. DNA for the CDR3: TGTGCCAGCAGCTTAAGATCCAGCGGGATCAACACCGGGGAGCTGTTTTTT. Its translation is CASSLRSSGINTGELFF.

This clonotype has a handful of counts. The gene calls are TRBV11-2 and TRBJ2-1; 10 nucleotides agree with TRBD1. V was pared by 5 bases and J by 5 bases, with 9 bases of the junction left unmatched. The germline V gene encodes CDR1 SGHAT and CDR2 FQNNGV. CDR3 length: 16 amino acids. CDR3 region: CASSLLRDRGNNEQFF. The DNA for the CDR3 is TGTGCCAGCAGCCTCCTCCGGGACAGGGGCAACAATGAGCAGTTCTTC.

This chain uses TRBV5-1 with TRBJ2-2; 7 bases match TRBD2. After removal of 3 bases from V and 6 bases from J, the junction contained 5 bases not matched to a gene. This CDR3 comprises 14 residues. From germline, CDR1 is SGHRS and CDR2 YFSETQ. DNA for the CDR3: TGCGCCAGCAGCTGGAGGAGCGGGGCCGGGGAGCTGTTTTTT. This sequence encodes CASSWRSGAGELFF.

The table lists this clonotype with a few counts. The rearrangement joins TRBV12-3 or TRBV12-4 to TRBJ2-1; D unresolved. Trimming shortened V by 4 bases and J by 0 bases, and 13 bases separated the two germline ends. This CDR3 contains 16 residues. The CDR3 protein is CASSSTRGISYNEQFF. The CDR3 coding sequence is TGTGCCAGCAGTTCTACACGCGGAATCTCCTACAATGAGCAGTTCTTC.

This clonotype showed up just a few times. The genes are TRBV6-1 and TRBJ1-6; D ambiguous. Germline assignment: CDR1 MNHNS and CDR2 SASEGT. This CDR3 comprises 14 residues. Deletions cut 8 bases from V and 0 bases from J, with 8 bases between. Written as DNA, the CDR3 is TGTGCCAGCCATCGGAGCTCCTATAATTCACCCCTCCACTTT. Translated: CASHRSSYNSPLHF.

The V call is TRBV7-9, the J call TRBJ2-3, with TRBD2 identical over 7 bases. The CDR3 contains 16 residues. Germline CDR1 and CDR2: SEHNR and FQNEAQ (reference sequence). After removal of 5 bases from V and 2 bases from J, the junction contained 10 bases not matched to a gene. The CDR3 loop is CASSIGGTTNTDTQYF. Here the CDR3 DNA reads TGTGCCAGCAGCATCGGGGGGACTACCAACACAGATACGCAGTATTTT.

V gene TRBV20-1 combines with J gene TRBJ2-3, with TRBD2 matching 14 bases. The CDR3 spans 17 residues. From germline, CDR1 is DFQATT and CDR2 SNEGSKA (reference sequence). V shed 6 bases and J 3 bases; nucleotides not matched to a gene: 11. The CDR3 spells CSASGTSGGLVTDTQYF. The CDR3 DNA reads as TGCAGTGCAAGCGGGACTAGCGGGGGCCTAGTTACAGATACGCAGTATTTT.

The chain combines TRBV7-6 with TRBJ2-2, with 8 bases aligning to TRBD1. CDR1 and CDR2 (germline): SGHVS, FNYEAQ. With V trimmed by 5 bases and J by 8 bases, 13 bases remained unmatched. CDR3 length: 16 amino acids. CDR3 in DNA: TGTGCCAGCAGCCCCTACCCCGACAGGGGCAGAGGGGAGCTGTTTTTT. Translated: CASSPYPDRGRGELFF.

A few counts support this clonotype. The chain carries TRBV10-3 and TRBJ2-2; the match to TRBD2 covers 7 bases. Losses at the gene ends were 0 bases for V and 4 bases for J; bases not matched to a gene: 8. The CDR3 loop spans 17 amino acids. Germline loops: CDR1 ENHRY, CDR2 SYGVKD. CDR3 amino acids: CAISESMKRDATGELFF. The CDR3 DNA is TGTGCCATCAGTGAGTCGATGAAGCGGGACGCCACCGGGGAGCTGTTTTTT.